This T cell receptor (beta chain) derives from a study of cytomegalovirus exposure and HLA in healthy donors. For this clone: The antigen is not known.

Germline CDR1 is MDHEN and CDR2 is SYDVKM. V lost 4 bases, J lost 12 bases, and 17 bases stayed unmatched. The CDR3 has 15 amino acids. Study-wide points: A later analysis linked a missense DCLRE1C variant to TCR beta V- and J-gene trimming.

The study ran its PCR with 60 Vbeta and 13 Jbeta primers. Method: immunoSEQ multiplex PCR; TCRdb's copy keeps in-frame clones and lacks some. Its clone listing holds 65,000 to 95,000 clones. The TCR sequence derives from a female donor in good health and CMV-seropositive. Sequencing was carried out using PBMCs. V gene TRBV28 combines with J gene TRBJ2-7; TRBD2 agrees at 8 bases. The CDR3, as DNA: TGTGCCAGCAGTTCCTTCCAGGGACTAGTCTACTCGCCGTACTTC. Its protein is CASSSFQGLVYSPYF.